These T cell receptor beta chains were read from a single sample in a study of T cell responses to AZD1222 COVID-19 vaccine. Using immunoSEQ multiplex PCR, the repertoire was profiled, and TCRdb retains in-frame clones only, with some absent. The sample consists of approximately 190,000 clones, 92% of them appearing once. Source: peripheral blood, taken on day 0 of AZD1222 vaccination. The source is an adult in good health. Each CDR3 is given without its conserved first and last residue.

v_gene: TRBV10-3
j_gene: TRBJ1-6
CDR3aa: AISEPGQGYSPLH

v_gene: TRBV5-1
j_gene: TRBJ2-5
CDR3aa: ASSLGPGLIQETQY

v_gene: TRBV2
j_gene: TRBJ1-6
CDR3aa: ASRTGVGPLH

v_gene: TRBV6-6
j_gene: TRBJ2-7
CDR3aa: ASSQTGTSGFPNSYEQY

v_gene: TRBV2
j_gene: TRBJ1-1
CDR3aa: ASSPGTGNTEAF

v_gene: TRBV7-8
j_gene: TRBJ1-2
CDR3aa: ASSLVPRYGYT

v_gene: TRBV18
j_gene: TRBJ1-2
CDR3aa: ASSPGQAINHGYT

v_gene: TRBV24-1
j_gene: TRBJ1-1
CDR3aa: ATRGELNTEAF

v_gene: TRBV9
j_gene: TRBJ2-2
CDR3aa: ASSVATGGSGELF

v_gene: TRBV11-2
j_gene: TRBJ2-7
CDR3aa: ASSSGGEQY

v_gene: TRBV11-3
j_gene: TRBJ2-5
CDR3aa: ASSPPGDGQETQY

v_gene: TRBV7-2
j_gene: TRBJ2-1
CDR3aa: ASSLDVWTGYNEQF

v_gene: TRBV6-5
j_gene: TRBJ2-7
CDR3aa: ASSSGLQQY

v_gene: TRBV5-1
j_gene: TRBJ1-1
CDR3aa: ASSSGGRAEAF

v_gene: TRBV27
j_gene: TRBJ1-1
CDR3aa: ASREGGTNTEAF

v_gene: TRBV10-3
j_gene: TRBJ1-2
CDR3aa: AIRGGYT